The 7 T cell receptor beta chains below come from one sample, sequenced in a study of shared clonotypes between healthy human individuals. TCRdb keeps only in-frame clones here, not all; method: immunoSEQ multiplex PCR. The sample lists more than 2 million clones, over 85% occurring once. Naive CD8 populations comprised CD45RO-negative cells positively selected for CCR7, excluding terminally differentiated effector memory CD45RA+ cells. The sequenced material came from naive CD8+ T cells from PBMCs. These receptors all stem from a man in his late teens or twenties in good health. Some clones in this sample may be carry-over from other donors' samples.

V usage is TRBV9 and J usage is TRBJ1-2, with a possible D match to TRBD1 (5 bases). CDR3 length: 14 amino acids. Trimming took off 1 base at V and 1 base at J, with 8 bases between the two ends. The germline CDR1 and CDR2 sequences are SGDLS and YYNGEE. CDR3 region: CASSVPDSNYGYTF. CDR3 DNA: TGTGCCAGCAGCGTACCCGACAGTAACTATGGCTACACCTTC.

Notes on this clone: Other DNA sequences within the sample encode an identical CDR3. This chain links TRBV5-1 with TRBJ2-7; TRBD2 is a possible D gene (6 bases). In germline, CDR1 is SGHRS, CDR2 YFSETQ. Trimming pared 3 bases from V and 2 bases from J, leaving 9 bases between. The CDR3 consists of 13 residues. The DNA for the CDR3 is TGCGCCAGCAGCTACGGGACTCCCTACGAGCAGTACTTC. Encoded protein: CASSYGTPYEQYF.

The V and J genes are TRBV19 and TRBJ2-7; tentative D call: TRBD2 (6 bases). The CDR3 loop spans 15 amino acids. CDR1 is LNHDA and CDR2 is SQIVND in the germline V gene (reference sequence). V was trimmed by 6 bases and J by 2 bases, leaving 17 bases between them. The CDR3 region has the DNA TGTGCCAGTAGCGCCGGGGGAAGCAAAACCTACGAGCAGTACTTC. As protein: CASSAGGSKTYEQYF.

V and J are TRBV19 and TRBJ2-7; D not certain. The CDR3 loop spans 13 amino acids. V lost 10 bases and J 6 bases, leaving 19 bases between the germline ends. The germline CDR1 and CDR2 sequences are LNHDA and SQIVND (reference sequence). CDR3 sequence (DNA): TGTGCCACGCAAGACGGGCCCGACCGCGAGCAGTACTTC. This gives the protein CATQDGPDREQYF.

The rearrangement uses TRBV28 and TRBJ1-1; TRBD1 matches at 9 bases. The CDR3 runs to 14 residues. After removal of 7 bases from V and 7 bases from J, the junction contained 10 bases not matched to a gene. CDR1 is MDHEN and CDR2 is SYDVKM in the germline V gene. The CDR3 bases are TGTGCCAGCAACCCCGTCACAGGGGGCATTGAAGCTTTCTTT. Amino acids: CASNPVTGGIEAFF.

The chain links TRBV4-3 to TRBJ2-1; D is unclear. V was trimmed by 0 bases and J by 8 bases, leaving 17 bases between them. Germline V gene data show CDR1 as LGHNA and CDR2 as YSLEER. The CDR3 spans 16 residues. CDR3 region: CASSQEPLGGFDEQFF. CDR3 bases: TGCGCCAGCAGCCAAGAACCCCTCGGTGGATTCGATGAGCAGTTCTTC.

This chain uses TRBV5-4 with TRBJ2-5; D is uncertain. Germline V gene lookup returns CDR1 SGHNT and CDR2 YYREEE (reference sequence). The CDR3 contains 14 residues. V lost 2 bases and J 1 base, leaving 9 bases between the germline ends. The CDR3, as DNA: TGTGCCAGCAGCTTAAGACATATCCAAGAGACCCAGTACTTC. This gives the protein CASSLRHIQETQYF.